The 18 T cell receptor beta chains below all came from one sample that was sequenced in a study of OX40 agonist ivuxolimab in advanced cancers. Libraries were prepared by immunoSEQ multiplex PCR; TCRdb keeps only in-frame clonotypes and omits some of them. In the table there are roughly 24,000 clones, more than 75% of which are singletons. Sequencing was performed on CD4+ or CD8+ T cells sorted from blood, taken in a trial of the OX40 agonist ivuxolimab. All receptors derive from an adult with an advanced solid tumor such as melanoma, head and neck, liver or kidney cancer.

The V call is TRBV7-8, the J call TRBJ1-5, with a tentative D call TRBD1 (5 bases). The germline gives CDR1 SGHVS, CDR2 FQNEAQ. Trimming left V 5 bases short and J 0 bases short, with 11 bases between. This CDR3 has 15 residues. CDR3 loop: CASSIGTASNQPQHF. In nucleotides, the CDR3 is TGTGCCAGCAGCATAGGGACGGCTAGCAATCAGCCCCAGCATTTT.

The rearrangement joins TRBV28 to TRBJ1-4; 9 bases line up with TRBD1. Trimming at V came to 3 bases and at J to 8 bases, leaving 7 bases not matched to a gene. The CDR3 spans 15 residues. The V gene's germline CDR1 is MDHEN and CDR2 SYDVKM. The DNA for the CDR3 is TGTGCCAGCAGTTTCCCGACAGGGGGTGACGAAAAACTGTTTTTT. Its protein product is CASSFPTGGDEKLFF.

The sample holds a few counts of this clone. The chain employs TRBV19 and TRBJ2-2; tentatively, D is TRBD2 (6 bases). This CDR3 contains 17 residues. The germline CDR1 and CDR2 sequences are LNHDA and SQIVND (reference sequence). The V end lost 3 bases, the J end lost 4 bases, and 18 bases lay between the germline ends. The CDR3 sequence is CASSIPYWRGVTGELFF. The CDR3 region has the DNA TGTGCCAGTAGTATCCCCTATTGGCGGGGAGTCACCGGGGAGCTGTTTTTT.

This chain joins TRBV7-9 and TRBJ2-1, with D uncertain. The CDR3 is 10 residues long. The germline V gene encodes CDR1 SEHNR and CDR2 FQNEAQ (reference sequence). Trimming left V 8 bases short and J 6 bases short, with 5 bases between. For the CDR3, the DNA is TGTGCCAGCTCGTCCAATGAGCAGTTCTTC. This translates into CASSSNEQFF. The variable domain in full, completed from reference TRBV7-9 and TRBJ2-1, reads DTGVSQNPRHKITKRGQNVTFRCDPISEHNRLYWYRQTLGQGPEFLTYFQNEAQLEKSRLLSDRFSAERPKGSFSTLEIQRTEQGDSAMYLCASSSNEQFFGPGTRLTVL.

This clone was seen only a few times. This sequence joins TRBV28 and TRBJ1-2, with D possibly being TRBD1 (5 bases). The V and J ends lost 5 bases and 0 bases respectively, with 22 bases between them. The CDR3 runs to 18 residues. Germline assignment: CDR1 MDHEN and CDR2 SYDVKM. The CDR3 here is CASSDGTALGVANYGYTF. CDR3 coding DNA: TGTGCCAGCAGTGACGGGACCGCACTGGGGGTAGCTAACTATGGCTACACCTTC.

This clone was picked up a small number of times. V and J are TRBV9 and TRBJ2-2; TRBD1 aligns across 8 bases. Per the germline V gene, CDR1 is SGDLS and CDR2 is YYNGEE. The CDR3 totals 15 residues. V gave up 4 bases and J gave up 1 base; unmatched junction bases: 3. CDR3 nucleotide sequence: TGTGCCAGCAGCCTTACAGGGGGGAACACCGGGGAGCTGTTTTTT. Translating it yields CASSLTGGNTGELFF.

This clone was picked up one time. The gene calls are TRBV27 and TRBJ2-1; D is unclear. The CDR3 is made up of 13 amino acids. V was cut by 6 bases and J by 3 bases, with 9 bases left in between. Germline loops: CDR1 MNHEY, CDR2 SMNVEV (reference sequence). In DNA, the CDR3 is TGTGCCAGCAGCCTAGACTTCTACAATGAGCAGTTCTTC. This gives the protein CASSLDFYNEQFF.

The chain employs TRBV19 and TRBJ1-4; D call uncertain. CDR1 LNHDA and CDR2 SQIVND come from the germline V gene (reference sequence). Deletions cut 7 bases from V and 5 bases from J, with 17 bases between. The CDR3 consists of 15 residues. The CDR3 coding sequence is TGTGCCAGTACCCCCGCGGGTGGTTCGAATGAAAAACTGTTTTTT. Its protein product is CASTPAGGSNEKLFF.

This clone came up once. The rearrangement links TRBV9 to TRBJ2-4; the D gene is possibly TRBD2 (6 bases). The V end was cut by 0 bases, the J end by 0 bases, with 10 bases between. The germline V gene encodes CDR1 SGDLS and CDR2 YYNGEE. This CDR3 contains 16 residues. The CDR3: CASSVGWGVAKNIQYF. The CDR3 coding sequence is TGTGCCAGCAGCGTAGGGTGGGGGGTAGCCAAAAACATTCAGTACTTC.

J is TRBJ1-1 and V is TRBV5-5, with 11 bases that match TRBD1. The CDR3 loop spans 13 amino acids. Germline CDR1 is SGHKS and CDR2 is YYEKEE (reference sequence). V dropped 4 bases and J dropped 6; count of bases not matched to a gene: 2. The chain's CDR3 is CASSLGQGAEAFF. DNA for the CDR3: TGTGCCAGCAGCCTGGGACAGGGGGCTGAAGCTTTCTTT.

This clone appeared a few times. This chain links TRBV11-2 with TRBJ1-5; 8 positions match TRBD1. V gave up 1 base and J gave up 7 bases; unmatched junction bases: 3. The CDR3 runs 14 residues. CDR1 and CDR2 from the germline V gene are SGHAT and FQNNGV. The CDR3: CASSLAGGGQPQHF. CDR3 nucleotide sequence: TGTGCCAGCAGCTTAGCAGGGGGCGGACAGCCCCAGCATTTT.

This sequence joins TRBV4-2 and TRBJ2-7; either TRBD1 or TRBD2 may supply D (7 bases each). Per the germline V gene, CDR1 is LGHNA and CDR2 is YNFKEQ. V dropped 5 bases and J dropped 3 bases, with 17 bases sitting between them. This CDR3 region has 15 residues. CDR3 in DNA: TGTGCCAGCAGCTTGGGAGGGGGCCGCGACTACGAGCAGTACTTC. As protein: CASSLGGGRDYEQYF.

The chain uses TRBV4-1 and TRBJ2-5; unclear D gene. The CDR3 contains 15 residues. CDR1 and CDR2 from the germline V gene are MGHRA and YSYEKL. Trimming removed 2 bases at V and 1 base at J, with 11 bases between. CDR3 in DNA: TGCGCCAGCAGCCAACTTCGTACCCCCCAAGAGACCCAGTACTTC. This translates into CASSQLRTPQETQYF.

The J gene is TRBJ2-7, the V gene TRBV20-1; D is perhaps TRBD2 (5 bases). The CDR3 consists of 11 residues. Germline V CDR1 and CDR2: DFQATT, SNEGSKA (reference sequence). V lost 5 bases and J lost 6, with 11 bases in between. The CDR3 DNA sequence: TGCAGTGCTTATTTCCGGGGCGAGCAGTACTTC. Translation gives CSAYFRGEQYF.

The chain has TRBV7-2 and TRBJ2-7, with a possible D match to TRBD1 (5 bases). Trimming cost V 2 bases and J 1 base, with 9 bases left between them. The CDR3 sequence is 14 residues long. CDR1 is SGHTA and CDR2 is FQGNSA in the germline V gene. The CDR3 is CASSLRAGSYEQYF. The CDR3, as DNA: TGTGCCAGCAGCTTAAGGGCAGGGTCCTACGAGCAGTACTTC.

The chain combines TRBV28 with TRBJ2-3; 7 bases match TRBD1. Germline V gene data show CDR1 as MDHEN and CDR2 as SYDVKM. Trimming removed 3 bases from V and 2 bases from J; junction bases left unmatched: 14. CDR3 length equals 18 residues. The CDR3 DNA sequence: TGTGCCAGCAGTTTGGTCGTCGAGGGACAGCCTTACACAGATACGCAGTATTTT. Encoded protein: CASSLVVEGQPYTDTQYF.

Concerning this clone: Different DNA sequences within this sample yield the same CDR3. V gene TRBV5-6 combines with J gene TRBJ1-4; D not resolved. Trimming took 2 bases from V and 0 from J, leaving 5 bases between them. From germline, CDR1 is SGHDT and CDR2 YYEEEE. This CDR3 is 14 amino acids long. The CDR3 DNA is TGTGCCAGCAGCTTTATCGCAACTAATGAAAAACTGTTTTTT. The encoded protein is CASSFIATNEKLFF.

This chain joins TRBV7-3 and TRBJ1-3, with 9 positions matching TRBD1. The CDR3 is 17 amino acids. Germline V CDR1 and CDR2: SGHTA, FQGTGA. The V segment lost 4 bases and the J segment 4 bases; nucleotides outside the gene matches: 11. The CDR3 sequence is CASSSSPGTGYGNTIYF. The CDR3 DNA reads as TGTGCCAGCAGCTCGTCCCCCGGGACAGGGTACGGAAACACCATATATTTT.